This is a list of T cell receptor beta chains from one sample in a study of cytomegalovirus exposure and HLA in healthy donors. Assay used: immunoSEQ multiplex PCR; TCRdb lists only in-frame clones, some missing. This sample's table reports about 200,000 clones. Sequences were obtained from PBMCs. The receptor source for this set is a girl aged 2 to 10 in good health and CMV-seropositive. The CDR3 runs from the conserved cysteine through the conserved F or W. D genes are given only for firm matches.

.	TRBJ2-7	TRBV18	CASSPGRNSYEQYF	TGTGCCAGCTCACCGGGTAGAAACAGCTACGAGCAGTACTTC
.	TRBJ2-1	TRBV7-6	CASSSRGGLNEQFF	TGTGCCAGCAGCTCTAGGGGGGGGCTCAATGAGCAGTTCTTC
TRBD2	TRBJ2-1	TRBV5-1	CASSLVLSGRVDNEQFF	TGCGCCAGCAGCTTGGTACTAAGCGGGAGGGTTGACAATGAGCAGTTCTTC
TRBD1	TRBJ2-7	TRBV5-1	CASSLGPGQGSNEQYF	TGCGCCAGCAGCTTGGGGCCGGGACAGGGCTCGAACGAGCAGTACTTC
TRBD2	TRBJ2-5	TRBV5-6	CASSPFMSRLAGAQETQYF	TGTGCCAGCAGCCCCTTCATGAGTCGACTAGCGGGAGCCCAAGAGACCCAGTACTTC
.	TRBJ1-2	TRBV19	CASSTIASGYTF	TGTGCCAGTAGTACCATTGCGAGTGGCTACACCTTC
TRBD1	TRBJ1-4	TRBV2	CASRNQGAFNEKLFF	TGTGCCAGCAGAAACCAGGGGGCCTTCAATGAAAAACTGTTTTTT
.	TRBJ2-2	TRBV5-6	CASSLGDLRGANTGELFF	TGTGCCAGCAGCTTGGGGGATCTCCGGGGTGCGAACACCGGGGAGCTGTTTTTT
.	TRBJ1-1	TRBV28	CASSVVGTGIETTF	.
.	TRBJ1-2	TRBV5-8	CASSPHRDGYTF	TGTGCCAGCAGCCCCCACAGGGATGGCTACACCTTC
.	TRBJ2-2	TRBV10-3	CAISESVRELFF	TGTGCCATCAGTGAGTCTGTAAGGGAGCTGTTTTTT
TRBD2	TRBJ2-7	TRBV10-1	CASSERMGTSSDEQYF	TGCGCCAGCAGTGAAAGGATGGGGACTAGCTCCGACGAGCAGTACTTC
TRBD1	TRBJ1-1	TRBV6-1	CASSDRGLSEAFF	TGTGCCAGCAGTGACAGGGGGCTGAGTGAAGCTTTCTTT
.	TRBJ1-5	TRBV9	CASSPNSNQPQHF	TGTGCCAGCAGCCCTAATAGCAATCAGCCCCAGCATTTT
TRBD1	TRBJ1-4	TRBV13	CASTFSGTGNEKLFF	TGTGCCAGCACCTTTTCTGGGACAGGGAATGAAAAACTGTTTTTT
.	TRBJ2-4	TRBV5-1	CASSLGGGAERDIQYF	TGCGCCAGCAGCTTGGGGGGTGGGGCCGAGCGAGACATTCAGTACTTC
.	TRBJ2-1	TRBV2	CASNPTELSYNEQFF	TGTGCCAGCAACCCCACGGAGTTATCCTACAATGAGCAGTTCTTC
.	TRBJ1-5	TRBV28	CASSDPGQPQHF	TGTGCCAGCAGTGACCCAGGTCAGCCCCAGCATTTT
.	TRBJ1-3	TRBV28	CASSLFSGTGNTIYF	TGTGCCAGCAGTTTGTTCTCCGGTACTGGAAACACCATATATTTT
.	TRBJ2-3	TRBV2	CASSLLREYTDTQYF	TGTGCCAGCAGCCTTCTTCGGGAATACACAGATACGCAGTATTTT
TRBD1	TRBJ1-5	TRBV30	CACRDRGNQPQHF	TGTGCCTGCAGAGACAGGGGCAATCAGCCCCAGCATTTT
.	TRBJ2-7	TRBV18	CASSPDSRYEQYF	TGTGCCAGCTCACCTGACAGTCGCTACGAGCAGTACTTC
.	TRBJ2-7	TRBV28	CASSFRGNEQYF	TGTGCCAGCAGTTTCAGGGGTAACGAGCAGTACTTC
TRBD2	TRBJ2-7	TRBV28	CATSGSSHSYEQYF	TGTGCCACCAGCGGGAGTTCCCACTCCTACGAGCAGTACTTC
TRBD1	TRBJ1-4	TRBV28	CASRPTGGEKLFF	TGTGCCAGCAGGCCTACAGGGGGAGAAAAACTGTTTTTT
.	TRBJ2-1	TRBV7-9	CASSSYLREFGRNEQFF	TGTGCCAGCAGCTCGTATCTCCGGGAATTTGGGAGGAATGAGCAGTTCTTC
.	TRBJ2-1	TRBV15	CATSRRRGTSRVEQFF	TGTGCCACCAGCAGACGGAGAGGGACTTCACGAGTGGAGCAGTTCTTC
.	TRBJ2-7	TRBV10-3	CAISEPKTGLTVYEQYF	TGTGCCATCAGTGAGCCAAAGACAGGACTTACAGTCTACGAGCAGTACTTC
.	TRBJ1-5	TRBV18	CASSPDTSNQPQHF	TGTGCCAGCTCACCAGACACTAGCAATCAGCCCCAGCATTTT